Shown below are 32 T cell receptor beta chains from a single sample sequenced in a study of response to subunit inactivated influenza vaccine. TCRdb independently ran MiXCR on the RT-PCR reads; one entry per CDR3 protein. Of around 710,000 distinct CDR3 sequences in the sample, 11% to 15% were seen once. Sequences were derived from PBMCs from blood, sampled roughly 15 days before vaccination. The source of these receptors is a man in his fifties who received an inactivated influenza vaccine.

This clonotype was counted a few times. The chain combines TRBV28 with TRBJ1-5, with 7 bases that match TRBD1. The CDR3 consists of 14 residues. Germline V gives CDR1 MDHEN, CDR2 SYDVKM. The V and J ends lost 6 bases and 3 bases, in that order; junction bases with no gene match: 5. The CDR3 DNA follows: TGTGCCAGCAGGAAAGGGGGCTCCAATCAGCCCCAGCATTTT. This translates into CASRKGGSNQPQHF. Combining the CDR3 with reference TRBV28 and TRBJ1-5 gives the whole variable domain DVKVTQSSRYLVKRTGEKVFLECVQDMDHENMFWYRQDPGLGLRLIYFSYDVKMKEKGDIPEGYSVSREKKERFSLILESASTNQTSMYLCASRKGGSNQPQHFGDGTRLSIL.

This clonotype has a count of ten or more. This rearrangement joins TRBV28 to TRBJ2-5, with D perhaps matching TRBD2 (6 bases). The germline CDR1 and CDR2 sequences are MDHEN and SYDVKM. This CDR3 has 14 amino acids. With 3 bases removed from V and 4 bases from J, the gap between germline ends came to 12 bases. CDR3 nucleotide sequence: TGTGCCAGCAGTTTGATTAGCGGCCGAGAGACCCAGTACTTC. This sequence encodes CASSLISGRETQYF.

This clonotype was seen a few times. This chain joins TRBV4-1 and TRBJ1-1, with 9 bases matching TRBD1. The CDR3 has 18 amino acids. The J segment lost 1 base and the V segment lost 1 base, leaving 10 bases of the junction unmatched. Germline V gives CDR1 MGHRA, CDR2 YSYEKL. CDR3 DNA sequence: TGCGCCAGCAGCCAAGCGGGACAGGGATTCGCAAGGAACACTGAAGCTTTCTTT. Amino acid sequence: CASSQAGQGFARNTEAFF.

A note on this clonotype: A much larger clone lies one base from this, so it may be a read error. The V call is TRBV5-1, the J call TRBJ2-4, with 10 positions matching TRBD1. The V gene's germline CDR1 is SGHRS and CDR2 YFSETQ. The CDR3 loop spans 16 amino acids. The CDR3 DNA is TGCGCCAGCAGCGAGGGACAGGGGTCGGCCAAAAGCATTCAGTACTTC. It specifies CASSEGQGSAKSIQYF.

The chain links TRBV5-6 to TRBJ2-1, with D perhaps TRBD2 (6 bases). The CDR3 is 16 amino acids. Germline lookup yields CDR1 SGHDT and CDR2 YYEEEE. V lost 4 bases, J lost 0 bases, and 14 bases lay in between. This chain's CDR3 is CASSQWPGDSYNEQFF. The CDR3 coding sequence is TGTGCCAGCAGCCAGTGGCCGGGAGACTCCTACAATGAGCAGTTCTTC.

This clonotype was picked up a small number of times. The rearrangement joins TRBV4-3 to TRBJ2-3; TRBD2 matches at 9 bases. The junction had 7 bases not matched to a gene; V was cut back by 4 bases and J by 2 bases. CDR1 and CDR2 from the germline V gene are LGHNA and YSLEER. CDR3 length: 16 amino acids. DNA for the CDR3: TGCGCCAGCAGCCCCGGGACTAGCAGTTTCACAGATACGCAGTATTTT. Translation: CASSPGTSSFTDTQYF.

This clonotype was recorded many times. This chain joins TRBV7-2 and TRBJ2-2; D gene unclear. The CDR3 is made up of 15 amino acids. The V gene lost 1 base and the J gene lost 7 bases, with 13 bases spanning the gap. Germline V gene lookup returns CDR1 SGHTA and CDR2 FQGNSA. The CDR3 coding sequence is TGTGCCAGCAGCTTAGGGAGCCTCTCAAGCGGGGAGCTGTTTTTT. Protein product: CASSLGSLSSGELFF.

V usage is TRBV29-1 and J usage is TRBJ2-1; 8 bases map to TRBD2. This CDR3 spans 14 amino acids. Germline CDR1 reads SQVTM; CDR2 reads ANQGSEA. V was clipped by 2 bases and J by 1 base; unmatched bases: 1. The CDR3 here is CSVERGRSYNEQFF. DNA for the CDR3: TGCAGCGTTGAACGCGGGAGGTCCTACAATGAGCAGTTCTTC.

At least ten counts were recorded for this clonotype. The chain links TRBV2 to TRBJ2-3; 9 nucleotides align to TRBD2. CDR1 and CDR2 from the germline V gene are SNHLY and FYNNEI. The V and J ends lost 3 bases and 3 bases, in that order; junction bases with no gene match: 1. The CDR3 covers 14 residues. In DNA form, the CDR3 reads TGTGCCAGCAGTGATAGCGGGGGTACAGATACGCAGTATTTT. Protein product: CASSDSGGTDTQYF.

In nucleotides, the CDR3 is TGCGCCAGCAGCTTAGGCCACGGCGGCTACGAGCAGTACTTC. Translating gives CASSLGHGGYEQYF. The V and J genes are TRBV5-1 and TRBJ2-7; no clear D. The CDR3 has 14 amino acids. Germline V gene data show CDR1 as SGHRS and CDR2 as YFSETQ. V gave up 2 bases and J gave up 3 bases, with 12 bases separating them.

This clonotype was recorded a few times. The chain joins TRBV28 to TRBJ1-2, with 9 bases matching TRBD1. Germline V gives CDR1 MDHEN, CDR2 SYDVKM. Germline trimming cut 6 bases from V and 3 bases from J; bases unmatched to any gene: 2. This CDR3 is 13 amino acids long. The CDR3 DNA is TGTGCCAGCAGGAGACAGGGGGACTATGGCTACACCTTC. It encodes CASRRQGDYGYTF.

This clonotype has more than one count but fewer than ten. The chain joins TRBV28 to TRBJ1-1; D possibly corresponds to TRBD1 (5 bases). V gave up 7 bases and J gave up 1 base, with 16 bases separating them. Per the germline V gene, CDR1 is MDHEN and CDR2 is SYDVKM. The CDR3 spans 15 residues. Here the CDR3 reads CASNPRGGWNTEAFF. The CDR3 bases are TGTGCCAGCAATCCTCGGGGGGGTTGGAACACTGAAGCTTTCTTT.

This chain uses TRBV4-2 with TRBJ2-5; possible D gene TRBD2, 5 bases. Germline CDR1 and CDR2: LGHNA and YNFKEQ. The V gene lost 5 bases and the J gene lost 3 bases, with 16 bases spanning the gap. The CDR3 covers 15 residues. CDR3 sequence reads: CASSAGSRVEETQYF. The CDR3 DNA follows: TGTGCCAGCAGCGCGGGTAGTCGGGTGGAAGAGACCCAGTACTTC.

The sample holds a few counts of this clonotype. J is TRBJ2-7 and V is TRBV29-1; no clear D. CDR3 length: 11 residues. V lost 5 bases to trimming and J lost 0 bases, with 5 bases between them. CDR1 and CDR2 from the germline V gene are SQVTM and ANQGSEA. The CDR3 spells CSVLNSYEQYF. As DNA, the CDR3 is TGCAGCGTTCTTAACTCCTACGAGCAGTACTTC.

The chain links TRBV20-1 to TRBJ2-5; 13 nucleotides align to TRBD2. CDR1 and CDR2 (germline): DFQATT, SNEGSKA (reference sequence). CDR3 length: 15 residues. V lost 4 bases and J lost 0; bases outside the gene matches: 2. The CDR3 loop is CSAMGLAGHQETQYF. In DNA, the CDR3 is TGCAGTGCTATGGGACTAGCGGGGCACCAAGAGACCCAGTACTTC.

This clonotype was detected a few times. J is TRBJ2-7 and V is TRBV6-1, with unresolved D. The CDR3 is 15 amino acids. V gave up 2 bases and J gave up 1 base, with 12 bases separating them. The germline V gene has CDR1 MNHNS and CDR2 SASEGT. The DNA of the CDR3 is TGTGCCAGCAGTGAATGGGATACGGAGTCCTACGAGCAGTACTTC. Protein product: CASSEWDTESYEQYF.

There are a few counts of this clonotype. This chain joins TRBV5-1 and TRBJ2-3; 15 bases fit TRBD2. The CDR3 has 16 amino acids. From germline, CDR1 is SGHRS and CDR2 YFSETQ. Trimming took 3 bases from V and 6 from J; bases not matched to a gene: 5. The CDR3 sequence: CASSSGLAGGGDTQYF. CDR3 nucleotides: TGCGCCAGCAGCTCGGGACTAGCGGGAGGAGGTGATACGCAGTATTTT. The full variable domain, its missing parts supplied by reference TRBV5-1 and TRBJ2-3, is KAGVTQTPRYLIKTRGQQVTLSCSPISGHRSVSWYQQTPGQGLQFLFEYFSETQRNKGNFPGRFSGRQFSNSRSEMNVSTLELGDSALYLCASSSGLAGGGDTQYFGPGTRLTVL.

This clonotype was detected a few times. DNA of the CDR3: TGTGCCAGCAGTGATCTACTAGCGGAGCAGTTCTTC. It is translated as CASSDLLAEQFF. The V call is TRBV6-1, the J call TRBJ2-1; TRBD2 matches at 7 bases. The CDR3 length is 12 residues. With 3 bases clipped from V and 10 bases from J, the junction kept 3 bases outside the gene matches. The germline V gene encodes CDR1 MNHNS and CDR2 SASEGT.

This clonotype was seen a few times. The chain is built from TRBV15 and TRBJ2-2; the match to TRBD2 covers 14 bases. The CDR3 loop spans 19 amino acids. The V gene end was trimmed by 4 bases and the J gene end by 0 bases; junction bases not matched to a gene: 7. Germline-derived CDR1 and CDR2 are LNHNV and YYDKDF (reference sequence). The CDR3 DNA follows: TGTGCCACCAGCATCGTGGGACTAGCGGGGGCCCCGAACACCGGGGAGCTGTTTTTT. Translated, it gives CATSIVGLAGAPNTGELFF. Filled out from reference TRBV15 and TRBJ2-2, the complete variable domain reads DAMVIQNPRYQVTQFGKPVTLSCSQTLNHNVMYWYQQKSSQAPKLLFHYYDKDFNNEADTPDNFQSRRPNTSFCFLDIRSPGLGDTAMYLCATSIVGLAGAPNTGELFFGEGSRLTVL.

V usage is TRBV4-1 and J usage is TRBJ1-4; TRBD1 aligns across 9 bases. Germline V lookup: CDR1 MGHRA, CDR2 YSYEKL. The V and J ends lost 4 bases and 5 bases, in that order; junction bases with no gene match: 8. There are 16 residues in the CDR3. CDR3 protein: CASSRRPGQGNEKLFF. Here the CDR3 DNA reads TGCGCCAGCAGCCGAAGACCGGGACAGGGAAATGAAAAACTGTTTTTT.

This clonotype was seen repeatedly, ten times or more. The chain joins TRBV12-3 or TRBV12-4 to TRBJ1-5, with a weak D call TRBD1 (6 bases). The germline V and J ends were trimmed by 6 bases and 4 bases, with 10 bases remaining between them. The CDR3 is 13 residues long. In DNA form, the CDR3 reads TGTGCCAGCAGCCTAGACAGGAATCAGCCCCAGCATTTT. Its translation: CASSLDRNQPQHF.

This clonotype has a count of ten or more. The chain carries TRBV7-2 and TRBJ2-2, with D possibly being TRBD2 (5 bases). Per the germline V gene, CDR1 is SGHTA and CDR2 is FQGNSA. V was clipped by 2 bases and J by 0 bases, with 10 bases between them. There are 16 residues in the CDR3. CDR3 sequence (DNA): TGTGCCAGCAGCTTAAGCGGCAGTACGAACACCGGGGAGCTGTTTTTT. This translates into CASSLSGSTNTGELFF.

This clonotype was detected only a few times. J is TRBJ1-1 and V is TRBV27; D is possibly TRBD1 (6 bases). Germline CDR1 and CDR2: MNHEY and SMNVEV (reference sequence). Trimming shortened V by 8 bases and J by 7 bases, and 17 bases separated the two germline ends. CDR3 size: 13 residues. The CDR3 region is CASGWGGTLEAFF. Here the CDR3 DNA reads TGTGCCAGCGGGTGGGGTGGGACACTTGAAGCTTTCTTT.

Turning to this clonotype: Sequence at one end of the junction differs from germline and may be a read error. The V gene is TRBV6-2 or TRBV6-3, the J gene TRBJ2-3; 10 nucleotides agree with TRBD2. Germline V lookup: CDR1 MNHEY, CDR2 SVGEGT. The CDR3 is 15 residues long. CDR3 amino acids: CTSTERGGSTDTQYF. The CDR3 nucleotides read TGTACCAGCACAGAGCGGGGGGGAAGCACAGATACGCAGTATTTT.

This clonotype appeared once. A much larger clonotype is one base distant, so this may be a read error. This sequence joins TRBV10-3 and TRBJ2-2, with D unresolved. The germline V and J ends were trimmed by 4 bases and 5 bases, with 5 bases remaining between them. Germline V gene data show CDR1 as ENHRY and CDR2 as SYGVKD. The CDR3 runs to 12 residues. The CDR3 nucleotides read TGTGCCATCAGTGTGACTACCGGGGAGCTGTTTTTT. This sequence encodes CAISVTTGELFF.

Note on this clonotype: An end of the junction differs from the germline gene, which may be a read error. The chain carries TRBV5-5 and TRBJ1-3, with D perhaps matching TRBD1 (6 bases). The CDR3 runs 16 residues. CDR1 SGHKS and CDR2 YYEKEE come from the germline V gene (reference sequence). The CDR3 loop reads CATSRGRSSSGNTIYF. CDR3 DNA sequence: TGTGCCACCAGCCGGGGGCGGAGTTCCTCTGGAAACACCATATATTTT.

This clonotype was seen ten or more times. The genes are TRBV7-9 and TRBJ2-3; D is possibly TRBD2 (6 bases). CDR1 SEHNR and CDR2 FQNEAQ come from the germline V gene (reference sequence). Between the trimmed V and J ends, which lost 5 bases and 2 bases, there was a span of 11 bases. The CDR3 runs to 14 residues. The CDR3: CASSPAGPTDTQYF. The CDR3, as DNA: TGTGCCAGCAGCCCCGCGGGACCCACAGATACGCAGTATTTT.

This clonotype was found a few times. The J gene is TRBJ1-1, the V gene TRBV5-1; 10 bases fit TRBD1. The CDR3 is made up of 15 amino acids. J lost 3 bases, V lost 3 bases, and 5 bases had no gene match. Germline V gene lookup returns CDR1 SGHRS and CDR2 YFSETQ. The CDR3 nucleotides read TGCGCCAGCAGCTACTACGGGACAGGGGACACTGAAGCTTTCTTT. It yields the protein CASSYYGTGDTEAFF.

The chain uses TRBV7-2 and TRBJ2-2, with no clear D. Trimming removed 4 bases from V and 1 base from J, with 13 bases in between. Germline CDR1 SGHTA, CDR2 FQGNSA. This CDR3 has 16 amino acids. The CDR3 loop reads CASSSPPGRNTGELFF. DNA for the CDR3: TGTGCCAGCAGCTCTCCACCAGGACGGAACACCGGGGAGCTGTTTTTT.

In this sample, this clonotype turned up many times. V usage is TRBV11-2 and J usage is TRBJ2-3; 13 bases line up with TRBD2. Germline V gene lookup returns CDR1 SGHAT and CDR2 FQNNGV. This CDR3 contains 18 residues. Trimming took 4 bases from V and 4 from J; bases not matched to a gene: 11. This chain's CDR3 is CASSSPGLAGLSADTQYF. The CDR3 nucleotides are TGTGCCAGCAGCTCCCCGGGACTAGCGGGACTTAGCGCAGATACGCAGTATTTT.

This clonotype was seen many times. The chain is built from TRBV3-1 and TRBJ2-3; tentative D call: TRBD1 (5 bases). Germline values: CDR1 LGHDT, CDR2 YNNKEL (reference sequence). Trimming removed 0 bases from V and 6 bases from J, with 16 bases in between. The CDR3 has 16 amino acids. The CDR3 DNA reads TGTGCCAGCAGCCAAGATGGCAGGACAATCCCGGATACGCAGTATTTT. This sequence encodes CASSQDGRTIPDTQYF.

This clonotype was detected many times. This CDR3 is CSVRERSGELFF. CDR3 in DNA: TGCAGCGTACGGGAGAGGTCCGGGGAGCTGTTTTTT. V and J are TRBV29-1 and TRBJ2-2; D is possibly TRBD2 (6 bases). Germline assignment: CDR1 SQVTM and CDR2 ANQGSEA. V lost 6 bases and J 6 bases, leaving 11 bases between the germline ends. The CDR3 totals 12 residues.